These T cell receptor beta chains were read from a single sample in a study of blood T cell repertoires in COVID-19. Sequencing was performed with immunoSEQ multiplex PCR; in TCRdb, only in-frame clones are kept and a portion is missing. The sample consists of some 200,000 clones, 85% to 90% of them appearing once. The sequenced sample consisted of peripheral blood. These receptors all stem from a man aged 18 to 35 with active or convalescent COVID-19. The CDR3 runs from the conserved cysteine through the conserved F or W. The D gene is left open where the match is weak. Size values are once, few and many counts, or a class for expanded clones, and some rows have none.

cdr3_aa	cdr3_nt	j_call	d_call	clone_size	v_call
CASSLLGRFGGNYGYTF	TGTGCCAGCAGTTTATTGGGCAGGTTCGGGGGAAACTATGGCTACACCTTC	TRBJ1-2	NA	NA	TRBV27
CASGREGTDTQYF	TGTGCCAGCGGCAGGGAGGGCACAGATACGCAGTATTTT	TRBJ2-3	NA	NA	TRBV7-3
CASHPEGTGGRNSPLHF	TGTGCCAGCCATCCTGAGGGGACAGGGGGCCGCAATTCACCCCTCCACTTT	TRBJ1-6	TRBD1	NA	TRBV19
CASSVGQGPNTEAFF	TGTGCCAGCAGCGTAGGACAGGGACCGAACACTGAAGCTTTCTTT	TRBJ1-1	TRBD1	NA	TRBV9
CAWSPGAGNTIYF	TGTGCCTGGAGTCCCGGGGCTGGAAACACCATATATTTT	TRBJ1-3	NA	NA	TRBV30
CASTPLPGQTIKETQYF	TGCGCCAGCACCCCCTTACCGGGACAGACCATTAAAGAGACCCAGTACTTC	TRBJ2-5	TRBD1	NA	TRBV5-1
CATERLAGDSTDTQYF	TGTGCCACCGAAAGACTAGCGGGAGATTCCACAGATACGCAGTATTTT	TRBJ2-3	TRBD2	NA	TRBV11-2
CASQRIRDTSSGNTIYF	TGCGCCAGCCAGAGAATCCGGGACACTTCCTCTGGAAACACCATATATTTT	TRBJ1-3	NA	few	TRBV10-2
CASSLIRTGGGYTF	TGTGCCAGCAGCTTAATTAGGACAGGGGGTGGCTACACCTTC	TRBJ1-2	TRBD1	NA	TRBV2
CASTGLADSYEQYF	TGTGCCAGCACTGGACTAGCGGACTCCTACGAGCAGTACTTC	TRBJ2-7	TRBD2	once	TRBV25-1
CASSLALRRDEQYF	TGTGCCAGCAGCTTAGCCCTCCGCAGGGACGAGCAGTACTTC	TRBJ2-7	NA	NA	TRBV7-9
CASSGAYGYTF	TGTGCCAGCAGTGGGGCTTATGGCTACACCTTC	TRBJ1-2	NA	NA	TRBV6-2/TRBV6-3
CASSAGTGGSDTQYF	TGTGCCAGCAGCGCCGGGACAGGGGGCTCAGATACGCAGTATTTT	TRBJ2-3	TRBD1	NA	TRBV9
CASSDAGTYYEQYF	TGTGCCAGCAGTGACGCCGGGACATACTACGAGCAGTACTTC	TRBJ2-7	NA	NA	TRBV6-1
CASSSLKPGTSGRAVEEQYF	TGTGCCAGCAGCTCCCTTAAACCCGGGACTAGCGGGAGGGCCGTGGAGGAGCAGTACTTC	TRBJ2-7	TRBD2	NA	TRBV6-2/TRBV6-3
CASSPWARAENTEAFF	TGTGCCAGTAGTCCCTGGGCCAGGGCCGAGAACACTGAAGCTTTCTTT	TRBJ1-1	NA	NA	TRBV19
CAIRGVGQHTEAFF	TGTGCCATCAGAGGGGTGGGACAGCACACTGAAGCTTTCTTT	TRBJ1-1	TRBD1	NA	TRBV10-3
CASSLDLFRQFF	TGTGCCAGCAGCTTAGATTTATTTCGGCAGTTCTTC	TRBJ2-1	NA	NA	TRBV11-2
CASSGNRRVLHGYTF	TGTGCCAGCAGCGGAAACAGGAGGGTCCTTCATGGCTACACCTTC	TRBJ1-2	NA	NA	TRBV6-5
CATQDRTSYEQYF	TGTGCCACCCAAGACAGAACCTCCTACGAGCAGTACTTC	TRBJ2-7	NA	once	TRBV5-4
CASVWDKRTDTQYF	TGTGCCAGCGTGTGGGACAAACGCACAGATACGCAGTATTTT	TRBJ2-3	NA	NA	TRBV6-6
CASSYVQGVSNYGYTF	TGTGCCAGCAGTTACGTCCAGGGGGTGTCTAACTATGGCTACACCTTC	TRBJ1-2	TRBD1	NA	TRBV6-5
CATSSGSNQPQHF	TGTGCCACCAGTTCAGGGTCAAATCAGCCCCAGCATTTT	TRBJ1-5	NA	NA	TRBV24-1
CSAPGTPYTGELFF	TGCAGCGCGCCCGGGACACCCTACACCGGGGAGCTGTTTTTT	TRBJ2-2	NA	once	TRBV29-1
CASSLGGTEQFF	TGTGCCAGCAGCCTTGGGGGGACTGAGCAGTTCTTC	TRBJ2-1	NA	NA	TRBV7-3
CASSYGLSEKYNEQFF	TGTGCCAGCAGTTATGGTCTGTCGGAGAAATACAATGAGCAGTTCTTC	TRBJ2-1	NA	few	TRBV6-2/TRBV6-3
CASSLGRGDNEQFF	TGCGCCAGCAGCTTGGGGCGGGGGGACAATGAGCAGTTCTTC	TRBJ2-1	TRBD2	NA	TRBV5-1
CASSEAMKGSDTQYF	TGTGCCAGCAGTGAAGCGATGAAGGGGTCAGATACGCAGTATTTT	TRBJ2-3	NA	NA	TRBV2
CASSLGGRNYNEQFF	TGTGCCAGCAGCTTAGGCGGGAGAAACTACAATGAGCAGTTCTTC	TRBJ2-1	NA	NA	TRBV13
CASRPAMDTQYF	TGTGCCAGCAGGCCCGCGATGGATACGCAGTATTTT	TRBJ2-3	NA	NA	TRBV6-5
CASSQAPGTTYEQYF	TGTGCCAGCAGCCAAGCACCGGGGACAACCTACGAGCAGTACTTC	TRBJ2-7	NA	NA	TRBV3-1/TRBV3-2
CASSAGTAYEQYF	TGCGCCAGCAGCGCCGGGACAGCCTACGAGCAGTACTTC	TRBJ2-7	TRBD1	NA	TRBV5-1
CASKQDSNQPQHF	TGTGCCAGCAAACAGGATAGCAATCAGCCCCAGCATTTT	TRBJ1-5	NA	NA	TRBV6-5
CASSSTQGPRGYTF	TGTGCCAGCAGCTCCACACAGGGTCCGCGTGGCTACACCTTC	TRBJ1-2	NA	NA	TRBV7-9
CASSLGGIYDEQFF	TGTGCCAGCAGTTTAGGCGGGATATACGATGAGCAGTTCTTC	TRBJ2-1	NA	NA	TRBV27
CASSSQSLGAGEKLFF	TGTGCCAGCAGCTCACAATCGTTAGGGGCTGGAGAAAAACTGTTTTTT	TRBJ1-4	NA	NA	TRBV7-9
CASSFTTTGELFF	TGTGCCAGCAGTTTCACGACTACCGGGGAGCTGTTTTTT	TRBJ2-2	NA	NA	TRBV27
CASSPWAFGNTIYF	TGTGCCAGCAGTCCGTGGGCTTTTGGAAACACCATATATTTT	TRBJ1-3	NA	NA	TRBV28
CASSYRGLGNEQFF	TGTGCCAGCAGCTACAGGGGGCTAGGGAATGAGCAGTTCTTC	TRBJ2-1	TRBD1	NA	TRBV5-4
CASSEGLAGGTSYNEQFF	TGTGCCAGCAGTGAGGGACTAGCGGGTGGCACCTCCTACAATGAGCAGTTCTTC	TRBJ2-1	TRBD2	NA	TRBV2
CASSQRGSTDTQYF	TGTGCCAGCAGCCAAAGGGGAAGCACAGATACGCAGTATTTT	TRBJ2-3	NA	NA	TRBV3-1/TRBV3-2
CASSSRGSGTGRTGELFF	TGTGCCAGCAGCTCCAGGGGATCCGGGACAGGGAGGACCGGGGAGCTGTTTTTT	TRBJ2-2	TRBD1	NA	TRBV11-2
CASSYAPASEAFF	TGTGCCAGCAGTTACGCGCCTGCGTCTGAAGCTTTCTTT	TRBJ1-1	NA	NA	TRBV6-2/TRBV6-3
CASSEGAAGELFF	TGTGCCAGCAGTGAGGGGGCCGCCGGGGAGCTGTTTTTT	TRBJ2-2	NA	NA	TRBV6-1
CASSETGTGELFF	TGTGCCAGCAGTGAGACAGGGACCGGGGAGCTGTTTTTT	TRBJ2-2	TRBD1	NA	TRBV6-1
CASSLGSGFNYEQYF	TGTGCCAGCAGCTTGGGTAGCGGGTTCAACTACGAGCAGTACTTC	TRBJ2-7	TRBD2	NA	TRBV5-8
CASSLKSSSYEQYF	TGTGCCAGCAGCCTTAAGTCCAGCTCCTACGAGCAGTACTTC	TRBJ2-7	NA	NA	TRBV14
CASSSRWGVGNTEAFF	TGTGCCAGCAGTTCCCGGTGGGGGGTAGGGAACACTGAAGCTTTCTTT	TRBJ1-1	NA	NA	TRBV27
CASSVGGGSFRGTDTQYF	TGTGCCAGCAGCGTTGGGGGGGGATCATTCAGGGGAACAGATACGCAGTATTTT	TRBJ2-3	NA	NA	TRBV11-3
CASSEGTAYYQPQHF	TGTGCCAGCAGTGAAGGGACAGCCTACTATCAGCCCCAGCATTTT	TRBJ1-5	NA	NA	TRBV2
CASSQTGVNEKLFF	TGCGCCAGCAGCCAGACAGGGGTTAATGAAAAACTGTTTTTT	TRBJ1-4	TRBD1	NA	TRBV4-1
CASSNRGTEAFF	TGTGCCAGTAGCAACAGGGGTACTGAAGCTTTCTTT	TRBJ1-1	TRBD1	NA	TRBV19
CAWSAVYEQYF	TGTGCCTGGTCGGCGGTCTACGAGCAGTACTTC	TRBJ2-7	NA	NA	TRBV30
CASSLPVLGDETQYF	TGTGCCAGCAGCTTGCCCGTCCTAGGCGATGAGACCCAGTACTTC	TRBJ2-5	NA	NA	TRBV11-2
CASSLLISWTGELFF	TGTGCCAGCAGCTTACTTATTAGTTGGACCGGGGAGCTGTTTTTT	TRBJ2-2	NA	NA	TRBV7-9
CASRRYEQYF	TGTGCCAGCAGGCGCTACGAGCAGTACTTC	TRBJ2-7	NA	NA	TRBV9